These T cell receptor beta chains were read from a single sample in a study of cytomegalovirus exposure and HLA in healthy donors. TCRdb's copy holds only in-frame clones and misses some; the assay was immunoSEQ multiplex PCR. Among roughly 100,000 clones, roughly 73% were seen once, and the ten largest hold roughly 2.5%. Sequencing was carried out using PBMCs. These receptors came from a man in his forties in good health and CMV-seronegative. The CDR3 runs from the conserved cysteine through the conserved F or W. Each record gives: clone size, D gene, V gene, J gene, CDR3 protein, CDR3 DNA. A D gene is named only where the DNA matches it firmly. Clone size is shown for a subset of rows, as once, few, many or a class of expanded clone.

-	TRBD1	TRBV19	TRBJ2-7	CASRSQGASYEQYF	TGTGCCAGTAGAAGCCAGGGGGCTTCGTACGAGCAGTACTTC
once	TRBD1	TRBV5-1	TRBJ2-5	CASSVGQGAETQYF	TGCGCCAGCAGCGTGGGACAGGGGGCAGAGACCCAGTACTTC
-	-	TRBV5-1	TRBJ1-6	CASSLLDSHNSPLHF	TGCGCCAGCAGCTTGCTGGACAGCCATAATTCACCCCTCCACTTT
few	-	TRBV30	TRBJ2-7	CAWVTARALSYEQYF	TGTGCCTGGGTAACAGCGAGGGCCCTCTCCTACGAGCAGTACTTC
-	TRBD1	TRBV15	TRBJ1-1	CATSRRGQGTEAFF	TGTGCCACCAGCCGCAGGGGGCAGGGCACTGAAGCTTTCTTT
few	-	TRBV7-6	TRBJ1-1	CASSVTENTEAFF	TGTGCCAGCAGCGTGACAGAGAACACTGAAGCTTTCTTT
-	TRBD2	TRBV6-1	TRBJ2-5	CASNQLAGSETQYF	TGTGCCAGCAACCAACTAGCGGGGTCGGAGACCCAGTACTTC
-	-	TRBV5-4	TRBJ2-7	CASSLGRGGYEQYF	TGTGCCAGCAGCTTAGGCAGGGGTGGGTACGAGCAGTACTTC
-	TRBD1	TRBV27	TRBJ2-2	CASAGQGYNTGELFF	TGTGCCAGCGCTGGACAGGGGTATAACACCGGGGAGCTGTTTTTT
-	TRBD1	TRBV9	TRBJ1-1	CASSVVQGAAFF	TGTGCCAGCAGCGTAGTGCAGGGGGCAGCTTTCTTT
-	TRBD2	TRBV27	TRBJ2-3	CASSLGLAGRTDTQYF	TGTGCCAGCAGCCTGGGACTAGCGGGGCGCACAGATACGCAGTATTTT
-	-	TRBV15	TRBJ1-2	CATSERAGFQYGYTF	TGTGCCACCAGCGAGAGAGCGGGATTTCAGTATGGCTACACCTTC
-	TRBD1	TRBV6-1	TRBJ1-1	CASSGVQGGTEAFF	TGTGCCAGCAGTGGCGTACAGGGGGGCACTGAAGCTTTCTTT
-	-	TRBV5-1	TRBJ1-3	CASSLGQFGDTIYF	TGCGCCAGCAGCTTGGGACAGTTTGGAGACACCATATATTTT
few	-	TRBV18	TRBJ2-2	CASSLPVGELFF	TGTGCCAGCTCCCTTCCGGTCGGGGAGCTGTTTTTT